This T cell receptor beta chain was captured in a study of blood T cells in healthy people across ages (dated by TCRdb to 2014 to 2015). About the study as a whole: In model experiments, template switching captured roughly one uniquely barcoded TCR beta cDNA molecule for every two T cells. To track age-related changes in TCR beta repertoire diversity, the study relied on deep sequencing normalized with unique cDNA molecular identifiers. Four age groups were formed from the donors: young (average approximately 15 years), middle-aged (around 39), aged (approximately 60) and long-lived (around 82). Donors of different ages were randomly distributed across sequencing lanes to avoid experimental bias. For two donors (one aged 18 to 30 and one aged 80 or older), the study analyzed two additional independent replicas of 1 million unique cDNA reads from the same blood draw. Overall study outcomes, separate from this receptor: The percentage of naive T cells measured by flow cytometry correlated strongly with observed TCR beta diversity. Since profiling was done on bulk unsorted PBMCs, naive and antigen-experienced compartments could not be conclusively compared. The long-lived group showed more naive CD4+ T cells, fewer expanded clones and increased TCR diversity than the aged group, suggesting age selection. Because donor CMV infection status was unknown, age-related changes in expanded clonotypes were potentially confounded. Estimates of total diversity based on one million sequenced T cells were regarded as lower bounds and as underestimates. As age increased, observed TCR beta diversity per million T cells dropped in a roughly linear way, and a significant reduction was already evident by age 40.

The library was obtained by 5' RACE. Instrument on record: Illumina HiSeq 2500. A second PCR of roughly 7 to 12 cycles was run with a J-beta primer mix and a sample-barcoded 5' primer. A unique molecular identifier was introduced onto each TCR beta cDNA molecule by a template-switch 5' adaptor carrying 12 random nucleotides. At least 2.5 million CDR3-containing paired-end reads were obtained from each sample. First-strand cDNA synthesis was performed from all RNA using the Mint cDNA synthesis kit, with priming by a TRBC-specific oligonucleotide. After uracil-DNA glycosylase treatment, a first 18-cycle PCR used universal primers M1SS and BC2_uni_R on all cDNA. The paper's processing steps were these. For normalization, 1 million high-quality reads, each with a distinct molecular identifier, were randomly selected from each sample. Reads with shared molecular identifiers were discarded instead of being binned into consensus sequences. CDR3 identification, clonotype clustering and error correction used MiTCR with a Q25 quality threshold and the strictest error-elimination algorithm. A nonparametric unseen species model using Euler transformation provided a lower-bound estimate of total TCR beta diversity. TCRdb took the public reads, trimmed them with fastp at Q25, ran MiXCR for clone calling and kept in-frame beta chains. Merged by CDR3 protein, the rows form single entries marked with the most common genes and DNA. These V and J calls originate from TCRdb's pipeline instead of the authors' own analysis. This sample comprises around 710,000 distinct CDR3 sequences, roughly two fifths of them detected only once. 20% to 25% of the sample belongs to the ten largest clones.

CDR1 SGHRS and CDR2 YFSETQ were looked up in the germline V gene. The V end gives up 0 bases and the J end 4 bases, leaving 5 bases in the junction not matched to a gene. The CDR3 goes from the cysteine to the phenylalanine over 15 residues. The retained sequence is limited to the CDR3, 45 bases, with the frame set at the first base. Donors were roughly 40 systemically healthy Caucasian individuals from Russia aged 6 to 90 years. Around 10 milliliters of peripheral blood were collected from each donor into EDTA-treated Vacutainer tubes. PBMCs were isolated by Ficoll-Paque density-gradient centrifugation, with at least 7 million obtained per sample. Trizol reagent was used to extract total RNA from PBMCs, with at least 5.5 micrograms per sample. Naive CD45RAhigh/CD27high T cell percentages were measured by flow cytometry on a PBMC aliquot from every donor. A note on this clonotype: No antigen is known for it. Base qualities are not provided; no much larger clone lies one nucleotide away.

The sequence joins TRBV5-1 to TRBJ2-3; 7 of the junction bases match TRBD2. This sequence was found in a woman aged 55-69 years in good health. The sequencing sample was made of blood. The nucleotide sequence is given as TGCGCCAGCAGCTTGGGCAGCGGGGTGGCAGATACGCAGTATTTT. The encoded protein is CASSLGSGVADTQYF.